The next 25 T cell receptor beta chains were all read from a single sample in a study of T-cell reconstitution after alpha-beta-depleted transplantation in children. Preparation of the TCRbeta library involved a method that used unique molecular identifiers. One entry per CDR3 protein, called by TCRdb with MiXCR from the PCR reads. Of hundreds of thousands of distinct CDR3 sequences in the sample, about 16% were seen once. Sequencing used PBMCs, mostly from graft donor cells, obtained 360 days after TCRalphabeta/CD19-depleted stem cell transplant. These receptors were obtained from a male patient younger than 18 who had a stem cell transplant for acute lymphoblastic leukemia, so the T cells may come from the graft donor.

This clonotype was found a few times. In DNA, the CDR3 is TGTGCCAGCTCAAGGCAGGCGGGAGGGCCAGATACGCAGTATTTT. Its translation is CASSRQAGGPDTQYF. The rearrangement joins TRBV18 to TRBJ2-3, with 9 bases fitting TRBD2. The CDR3 runs to 15 residues. Germline V gene lookup returns CDR1 KGHSH and CDR2 LQKENI. Trimming took 5 bases from V and 4 from J; bases not matched to a gene: 7. The complete variable domain, with remaining parts taken from reference TRBV18 and TRBJ2-3, reads NAGVMQNPRHLVRRRGQEARLRCSPMKGHSHVYWYRQLPEEGLKFMVYLQKENIIDESGMPKERFSAEFPKEGPSILRIQQVVRGDSAAYFCASSRQAGGPDTQYFGPGTRLTVL.

The gene calls are TRBV29-1 and TRBJ2-7; perhaps TRBD2 as D (5 bases). The CDR3 length is 13 residues. CDR1 is SQVTM, CDR2 ANQGSEA, per germline. V was pared by 1 base and J by 2 bases, with 9 bases between. The CDR3 is CSVEGQRPYEQYF. DNA for the CDR3: TGCAGCGTTGAAGGGCAGCGGCCCTACGAGCAGTACTTC.

This clonotype was recorded a few times. V and J are TRBV12-3 or TRBV12-4 and TRBJ2-1; 11 bases line up with TRBD2. V lost 5 bases to trimming and J lost 4 bases; unmatched junction nucleotides: 7. This CDR3 has 16 residues. The CDR3, as DNA: TGTGCCAGCAGTCCCATGGGACTAGCGGAGTACAATGAGCAGTTCTTC. Translation gives CASSPMGLAEYNEQFF.

This clonotype was found many times. This sequence joins TRBV7-8 and TRBJ2-7; tentative D call: TRBD1 (5 bases). The CDR3 runs 12 residues. The germline CDR1 and CDR2 sequences are SGHVS and FQNEAQ. V lost 2 bases and J 6 bases, leaving 8 bases between the germline ends. CDR3 bases: TGTGCCAGCAGCTTACAGGGCCCCGAGCAGTACTTC. Translating it yields CASSLQGPEQYF.

This clonotype has ten or more counts. CDR3 loop: CSARERTGGPDTQYF. The CDR3 region has the DNA TGCAGTGCTAGAGAAAGGACAGGGGGCCCAGATACGCAGTATTTT. V and J are TRBV20-1 and TRBJ2-3; 11 bases are shared with TRBD1. Trimming took 0 bases from V and 4 from J; bases not matched to a gene: 3. Germline V CDR1 and CDR2: DFQATT, SNEGSKA (reference sequence). The CDR3 runs 15 residues.

This clonotype appeared a few times. The chain has TRBV3-1 and TRBJ1-1; a possible D gene is TRBD1 (6 bases). The germline V gene has CDR1 LGHDT and CDR2 YNNKEL (reference sequence). This CDR3 has 14 residues. Between the trimmed V and J ends, which lost 1 base and 5 bases, there was a span of 11 bases. This CDR3 is CASSQGGPGTEAFF. The CDR3 DNA reads TGTGCCAGCAGCCAAGGGGGGCCCGGGACTGAAGCTTTCTTT.

The V and J genes are TRBV29-1 and TRBJ2-2; maybe TRBD2 (6 bases). V lost 6 bases and J lost 5, with 16 bases in between. The CDR3 contains 14 residues. Germline CDR1 reads SQVTM; CDR2 reads ANQGSEA. The CDR3 reads CSVIPGLRTGELFF. In nucleotides, the CDR3 is TGCAGCGTGATACCGGGACTCCGAACCGGGGAGCTGTTTTTT.

The chain carries TRBV3-1 and TRBJ2-3; 9 bases fit TRBD2. Germline V gives CDR1 LGHDT, CDR2 YNNKEL (reference sequence). The CDR3 contains 16 residues. V lost 5 bases, J lost 2 bases, and 8 bases stayed unmatched. CDR3 region: CASSNRLAAYTDTQYF. DNA for the CDR3: TGTGCCAGCAGCAACCGACTAGCGGCTTACACAGATACGCAGTATTTT.

The sample holds a few counts of this clonotype. The chain links TRBV4-1 to TRBJ2-7; the D is unclear. The CDR3 contains 13 residues. V shed 1 base and J shed 6 bases, with 10 bases lying between them. Germline CDR1 and CDR2: MGHRA and YSYEKL. CDR3 region: CASSQAWSLEQYF. The CDR3 coding sequence is TGCGCCAGCAGCCAAGCCTGGTCTCTCGAGCAGTACTTC.

This clonotype showed up many times. The CDR3 DNA sequence: TGCGCCAGCAGCTTGGACGATAGACCGCTCTACGAGCAGTACTTC. Translated: CASSLDDRPLYEQYF. The chain joins TRBV5-1 to TRBJ2-7; D is uncertain. There are 15 residues in the CDR3. The germline gives CDR1 SGHRS, CDR2 YFSETQ. Trimming took 0 bases from V and 3 from J, leaving 13 bases between them.

Ten or more counts support this clonotype. This chain joins TRBV4-1 and TRBJ2-7; 8 bases are shared with TRBD1. Germline V gene sequence: CDR1 MGHRA, CDR2 YSYEKL. This CDR3 region has 13 residues. J lost 6 bases, V lost 1 base, and 2 bases had no gene match. The CDR3 coding sequence is TGCGCCAGCAGCCAAGTACAGGGGGGCGAGCAGTACTTC. Protein: CASSQVQGGEQYF.

The chain is built from TRBV10-2 and TRBJ2-1; D gene uncertain. V was clipped by 2 bases and J by 8 bases, with 10 bases between them. Germline CDR1 is WSHSY and CDR2 is SAAADI. The CDR3 is 13 amino acids. The CDR3 sequence is CASSEVLGDEQFF. The CDR3 coding sequence is TGCGCCAGCAGTGAGGTATTAGGCGATGAGCAGTTCTTC.

V is TRBV19 and J is TRBJ2-1; tentatively, D is TRBD2 (5 bases). V lost 5 bases to trimming and J lost 15 bases, with 14 bases between them. The CDR3 is made up of 11 amino acids. Per germline, CDR1 LNHDA and CDR2 SQIVND (reference sequence). DNA of the CDR3: TGTGCCAGTAGTGCGACGGGGTATCTGTTCTTC. This encodes CASSATGYLFF.

CDR3 loop: CASSLSRLFQETQYF. CDR3 DNA: TGCGCCAGCAGCTTGTCTCGACTTTTTCAAGAGACCCAGTACTTC. The V gene is TRBV5-1, the J gene TRBJ2-5; no reliable D call. This CDR3 spans 15 amino acids. Trimming left V 1 base short and J 2 bases short, with 12 bases between. CDR1 SGHRS and CDR2 YFSETQ come from the germline V gene.

This clonotype was seen a few times. Sequence at one end of the junction differs from germline and may be a read error. The rearrangement uses TRBV29-1 and TRBJ2-6; 8 positions match TRBD1. This CDR3 is built from 18 residues. Germline assignment: CDR1 SQVTM and CDR2 ANQGSEA. The DNA for the CDR3 is TGCAGCGTTAAAGACCCACAGGGGGTGCACTCTGGGGCCAACGTCCTGACTTTC. Amino acids: CSVKDPQGVHSGANVLTF.

This clonotype came up many times. The CDR3 coding sequence is TGTGCCAGCAGTTCCCCCGGGACAGGGCAACACAATGAGCAGTTCTTC. Its translation is CASSSPGTGQHNEQFF. This chain uses TRBV28 with TRBJ2-1; 9 nucleotides line up with TRBD1. J lost 5 bases, V lost 4 bases, and 9 bases had no gene match. The CDR3 loop spans 16 amino acids. The germline CDR1 and CDR2 sequences are MDHEN and SYDVKM.

This clonotype turned up a few times. The chain is built from TRBV4-2 and TRBJ2-1; D is undetermined. The CDR3 has 14 amino acids. The germline gives CDR1 LGHNA, CDR2 YNFKEQ. Trimming removed 0 bases from V and 6 bases from J, with 9 bases in between. CDR3 nucleotides: TGTGCCAGCAGCCAAGATTCCCGGCCCAATGAGCAGTTCTTC. This gives the protein CASSQDSRPNEQFF.

This clonotype has more than one count but fewer than ten. The gene calls are TRBV4-1 and TRBJ2-7; D could derive from TRBD1 or TRBD2 (5 bases each). The germline V and J ends were trimmed by 3 bases and 0 bases, with 15 bases remaining between them. The CDR3 runs to 16 residues. Per germline, CDR1 MGHRA and CDR2 YSYEKL. Written as DNA, the CDR3 is TGCGCCAGCAGCCAGCAGGGAGCTTTATCCTCCTACGAGCAGTACTTC. It is translated as CASSQQGALSSYEQYF.

The CDR3 DNA is TGTGCCAGCAGTTTCCACGACACAGGGAACACTGAAGCTTTCTTT. Translated: CASSFHDTGNTEAFF. The J gene is TRBJ1-1, the V gene TRBV25-1; a possible D gene is TRBD1 (5 bases). The V gene's germline CDR1 is MGHDK and CDR2 SYGVNS. The germline V and J ends were trimmed by 5 bases and 1 base, with 14 bases remaining between them. The CDR3 extends over 15 amino acids.

The J gene is TRBJ2-1, the V gene TRBV29-1; D may be TRBD2 (6 bases). The CDR3 contains 14 residues. Deletions cut 7 bases from V and 3 bases from J, with 16 bases between. CDR1 is SQVTM and CDR2 is ANQGSEA in the germline V gene. In nucleotides, the CDR3 is TGCAGCGCTACCGGGACTCAGATCTACAATGAGCAGTTCTTC. Translating gives CSATGTQIYNEQFF.

V usage is TRBV2 and J usage is TRBJ2-1; a weak D match, TRBD1 (5 bases). The CDR3 runs 17 residues. Trimming removed 2 bases at V and 7 bases at J, with 21 bases between. Germline V gives CDR1 SNHLY, CDR2 FYNNEI. This chain's CDR3 is CASSERGPLPSSNEQFF. The DNA for the CDR3 is TGTGCCAGCAGTGAAAGGGGCCCTTTACCTTCGTCGAATGAGCAGTTCTTC.

This chain connects TRBV20-1 to TRBJ2-2, with a possible D match to TRBD2 (5 bases). Germline loops: CDR1 DFQATT, CDR2 SNEGSKA (reference sequence). This CDR3 is 14 amino acids long. Trimming took 6 bases from V and 1 from J, leaving 12 bases between them. The CDR3 DNA is TGCAGTGCCCCCCGGGCGGGGAACACCGGGGAGCTGTTTTTT. It translates to CSAPRAGNTGELFF.

The table lists this clonotype with a few counts. The rearrangement links TRBV10-3 to TRBJ1-2, with a possible D match to TRBD1 (5 bases). The ends were cut back, 3 bases at V and 3 bases at J, with 14 bases in the middle. Per germline, CDR1 ENHRY and CDR2 SYGVKD. The CDR3 length is 15 residues. The CDR3 spells CAISDTGGGDYGYTF. Written as DNA, the CDR3 is TGTGCCATCAGTGACACGGGGGGAGGGGACTATGGCTACACCTTC.

The chain is built from TRBV6-1 and TRBJ1-2; a weak D match, TRBD1 (6 bases). This CDR3 has 15 residues. Trimming left V 3 bases short and J 4 bases short, with 15 bases between. Looked up from germline, CDR1 is MNHNS and CDR2 is SASEGT. The CDR3 sequence is CASSEVQGSAYGYTF. CDR3 sequence (DNA): TGTGCCAGCAGTGAGGTTCAGGGGAGCGCCTATGGCTACACCTTC.

The chain recombines TRBV11-2 with TRBJ2-1, with D maybe TRBD1 (6 bases). Germline values: CDR1 SGHAT, CDR2 FQNNGV. V lost 2 bases to trimming and J lost 2 bases, with 10 bases between them. The CDR3 contains 15 residues. The CDR3 coding sequence is TGTGCCAGCAGCTTAATCGGACAGCCCTACAATGAGCAGTTCTTC. Translated: CASSLIGQPYNEQFF.